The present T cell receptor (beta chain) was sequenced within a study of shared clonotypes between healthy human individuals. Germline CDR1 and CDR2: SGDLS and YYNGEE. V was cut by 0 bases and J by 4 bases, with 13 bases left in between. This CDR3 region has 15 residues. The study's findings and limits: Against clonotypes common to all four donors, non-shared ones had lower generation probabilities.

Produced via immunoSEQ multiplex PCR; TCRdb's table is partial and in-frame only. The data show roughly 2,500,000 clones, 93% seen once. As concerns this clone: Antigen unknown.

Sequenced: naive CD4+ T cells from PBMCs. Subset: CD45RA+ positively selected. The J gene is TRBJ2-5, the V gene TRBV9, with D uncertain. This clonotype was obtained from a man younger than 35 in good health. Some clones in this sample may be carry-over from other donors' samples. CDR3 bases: TGTGCCAGCAGCGTAGCTCCAGTCAGAGGAGAGACCCAGTACTTC. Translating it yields CASSVAPVRGETQYF.